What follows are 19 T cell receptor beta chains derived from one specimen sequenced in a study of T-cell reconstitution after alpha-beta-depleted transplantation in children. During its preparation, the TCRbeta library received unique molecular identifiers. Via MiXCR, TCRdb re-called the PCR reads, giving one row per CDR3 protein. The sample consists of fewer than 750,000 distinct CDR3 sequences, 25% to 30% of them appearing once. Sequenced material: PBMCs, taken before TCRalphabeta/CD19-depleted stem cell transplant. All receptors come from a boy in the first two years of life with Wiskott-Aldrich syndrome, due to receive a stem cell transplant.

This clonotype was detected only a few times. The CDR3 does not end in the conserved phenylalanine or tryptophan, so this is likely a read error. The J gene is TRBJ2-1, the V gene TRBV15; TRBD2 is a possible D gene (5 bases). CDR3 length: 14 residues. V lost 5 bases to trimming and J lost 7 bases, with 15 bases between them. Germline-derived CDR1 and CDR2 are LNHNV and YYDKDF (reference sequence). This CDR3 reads CATSGIGEKNEQFL. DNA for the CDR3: TGTGCCACCAGCGGGATCGGGGAGAAAAATGAGCAGTTCCTC.

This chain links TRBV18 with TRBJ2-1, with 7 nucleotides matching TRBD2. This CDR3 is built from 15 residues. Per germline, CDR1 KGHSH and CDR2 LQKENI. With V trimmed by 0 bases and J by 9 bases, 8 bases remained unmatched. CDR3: CASSPPAGAGLEQFF. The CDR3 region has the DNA TGTGCCAGCTCACCACCGGCGGGAGCCGGGCTTGAGCAGTTCTTC.

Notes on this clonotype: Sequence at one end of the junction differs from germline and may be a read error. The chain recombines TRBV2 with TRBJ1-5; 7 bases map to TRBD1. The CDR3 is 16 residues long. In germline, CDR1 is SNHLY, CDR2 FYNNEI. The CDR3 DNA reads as TGTGCCAGCAGTTCTTTTCTCTGGGACAGCACTCAGCCCCAGCATTTT. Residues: CASSSFLWDSTQPQHF.

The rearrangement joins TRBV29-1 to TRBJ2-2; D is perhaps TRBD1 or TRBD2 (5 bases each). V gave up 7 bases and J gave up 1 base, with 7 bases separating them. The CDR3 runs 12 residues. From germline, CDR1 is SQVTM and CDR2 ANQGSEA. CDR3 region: CSGGRNTGELFF. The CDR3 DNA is TGCAGCGGGGGACGGAACACCGGGGAGCTGTTTTTT.

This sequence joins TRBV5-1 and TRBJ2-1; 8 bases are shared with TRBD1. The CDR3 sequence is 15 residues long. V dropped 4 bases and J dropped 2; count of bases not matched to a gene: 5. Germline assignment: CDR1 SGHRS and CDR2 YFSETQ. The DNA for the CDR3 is TGCGCCAGCAGCCCGACAGGGGCACCCTACAATGAGCAGTTCTTC. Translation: CASSPTGAPYNEQFF. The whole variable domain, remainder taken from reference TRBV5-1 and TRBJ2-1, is KAGVTQTPRYLIKTRGQQVTLSCSPISGHRSVSWYQQTPGQGLQFLFEYFSETQRNKGNFPGRFSGRQFSNSRSEMNVSTLELGDSALYLCASSPTGAPYNEQFFGPGTRLTVL.

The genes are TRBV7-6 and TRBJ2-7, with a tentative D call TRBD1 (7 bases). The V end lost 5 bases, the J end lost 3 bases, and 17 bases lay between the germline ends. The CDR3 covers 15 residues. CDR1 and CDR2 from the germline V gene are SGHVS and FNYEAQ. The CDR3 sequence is CASSQGSGGIYEQYF. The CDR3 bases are TGTGCCAGCAGCCAAGGGTCAGGGGGGATCTACGAGCAGTACTTC.

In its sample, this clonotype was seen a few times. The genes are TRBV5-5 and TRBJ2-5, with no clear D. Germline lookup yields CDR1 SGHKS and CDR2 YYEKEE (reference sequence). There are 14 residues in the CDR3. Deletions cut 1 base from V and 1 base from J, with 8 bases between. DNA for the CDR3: TGTGCCAGCAGCTTGTCCCACTCCCAAGAGACCCAGTACTTC. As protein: CASSLSHSQETQYF.

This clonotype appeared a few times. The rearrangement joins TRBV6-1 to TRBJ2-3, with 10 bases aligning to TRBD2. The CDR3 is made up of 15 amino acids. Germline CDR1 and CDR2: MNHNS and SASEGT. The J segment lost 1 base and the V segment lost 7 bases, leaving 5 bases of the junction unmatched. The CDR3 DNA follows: TGTGCCAGCATCGGGCTAGCGGGGGGCACAGATACGCAGTATTTT. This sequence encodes CASIGLAGGTDTQYF.

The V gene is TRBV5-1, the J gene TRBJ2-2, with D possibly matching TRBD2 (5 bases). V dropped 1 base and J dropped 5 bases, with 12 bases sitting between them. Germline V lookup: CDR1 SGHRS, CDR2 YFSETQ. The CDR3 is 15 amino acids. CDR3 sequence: CASSLYGSRTGELFF. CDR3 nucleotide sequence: TGCGCCAGCAGCTTGTATGGGAGCCGTACCGGGGAGCTGTTTTTT.

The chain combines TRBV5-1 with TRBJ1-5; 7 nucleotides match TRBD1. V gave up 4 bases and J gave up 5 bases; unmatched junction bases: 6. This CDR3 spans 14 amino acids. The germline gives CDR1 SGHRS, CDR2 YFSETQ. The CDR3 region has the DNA TGCGCCAGCAGCAAGGACAGGCCGGATCAGCCCCAGCATTTT. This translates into CASSKDRPDQPQHF.

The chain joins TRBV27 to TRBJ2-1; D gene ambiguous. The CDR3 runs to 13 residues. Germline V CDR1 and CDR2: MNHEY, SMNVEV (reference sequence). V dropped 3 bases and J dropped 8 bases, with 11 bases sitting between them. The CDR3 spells CASSFQASHEQFF. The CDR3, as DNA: TGTGCCAGCAGTTTTCAAGCGTCTCATGAGCAGTTCTTC.

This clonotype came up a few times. The CDR3 bases are TGTGCCAGCAGCCAAATGTGGGACAGGGATAATGAGCAGTTCTTC. Translation gives CASSQMWDRDNEQFF. The chain recombines TRBV14 with TRBJ2-1; 9 bases align to TRBD1. CDR3 length: 15 amino acids. CDR1 and CDR2 from the germline V gene are SGHDN and FVKESK. Trimming removed 2 bases from V and 7 bases from J; junction bases left unmatched: 6.

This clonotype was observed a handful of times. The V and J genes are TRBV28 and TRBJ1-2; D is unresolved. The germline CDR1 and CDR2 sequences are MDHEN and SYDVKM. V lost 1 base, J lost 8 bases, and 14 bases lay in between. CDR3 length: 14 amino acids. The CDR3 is CASSLLADPSGYTF. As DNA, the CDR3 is TGTGCCAGCAGTTTATTAGCAGACCCGTCGGGCTACACCTTC.

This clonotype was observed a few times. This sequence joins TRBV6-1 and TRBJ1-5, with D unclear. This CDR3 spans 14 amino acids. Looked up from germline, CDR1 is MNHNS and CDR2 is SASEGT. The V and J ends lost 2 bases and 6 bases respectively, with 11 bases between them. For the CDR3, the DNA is TGTGCCAGCAGTGAATGGGGTGGCGGTCAGCCCCAGCATTTT. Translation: CASSEWGGGQPQHF.

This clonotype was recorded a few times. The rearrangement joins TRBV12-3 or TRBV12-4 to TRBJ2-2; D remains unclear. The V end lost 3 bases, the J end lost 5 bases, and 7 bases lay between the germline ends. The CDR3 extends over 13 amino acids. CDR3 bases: TGTGCCAGCAGTTTCCTGTATACCGGGGAGCTGTTTTTT. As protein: CASSFLYTGELFF.

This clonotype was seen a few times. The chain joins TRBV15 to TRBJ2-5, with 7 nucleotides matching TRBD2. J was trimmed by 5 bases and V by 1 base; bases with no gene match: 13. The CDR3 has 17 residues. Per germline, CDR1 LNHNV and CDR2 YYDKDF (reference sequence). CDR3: CATSRGSGAGARETQYF. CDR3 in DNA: TGTGCCACCAGCAGAGGGTCCGGGGCGGGAGCGAGGGAGACCCAGTACTTC.

CDR3 coding DNA: TGCGCCAGCAGCTTGGATAACAGAGGGACGTTAGAGACCCAGTACTTC. Translating it yields CASSLDNRGTLETQYF. The rearrangement joins TRBV5-1 to TRBJ2-5; D may correspond to TRBD1 or TRBD2 (5 bases each). Germline assignment: CDR1 SGHRS and CDR2 YFSETQ. This CDR3 contains 16 residues. Trimming pared 0 bases from V and 4 bases from J, leaving 16 bases between. Drawing the rest from reference TRBV5-1 and TRBJ2-5, the complete variable domain is KAGVTQTPRYLIKTRGQQVTLSCSPISGHRSVSWYQQTPGQGLQFLFEYFSETQRNKGNFPGRFSGRQFSNSRSEMNVSTLELGDSALYLCASSLDNRGTLETQYFGPGTRLLVL.

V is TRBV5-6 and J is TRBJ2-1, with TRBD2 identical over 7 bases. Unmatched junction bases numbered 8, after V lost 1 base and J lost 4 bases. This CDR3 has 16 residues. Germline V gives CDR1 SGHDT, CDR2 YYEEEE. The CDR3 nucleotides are TGTGCCAGCAGCTTGTGGGGGAAGCGGGAATACAATGAGCAGTTCTTC. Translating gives CASSLWGKREYNEQFF.

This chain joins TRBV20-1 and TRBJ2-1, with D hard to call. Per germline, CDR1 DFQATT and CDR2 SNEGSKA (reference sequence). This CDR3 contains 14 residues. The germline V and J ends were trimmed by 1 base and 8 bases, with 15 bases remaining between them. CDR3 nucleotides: TGCAGTGCTAGAGGACCCCTTCCGGACGATGAGCAGTTCTTC. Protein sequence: CSARGPLPDDEQFF.